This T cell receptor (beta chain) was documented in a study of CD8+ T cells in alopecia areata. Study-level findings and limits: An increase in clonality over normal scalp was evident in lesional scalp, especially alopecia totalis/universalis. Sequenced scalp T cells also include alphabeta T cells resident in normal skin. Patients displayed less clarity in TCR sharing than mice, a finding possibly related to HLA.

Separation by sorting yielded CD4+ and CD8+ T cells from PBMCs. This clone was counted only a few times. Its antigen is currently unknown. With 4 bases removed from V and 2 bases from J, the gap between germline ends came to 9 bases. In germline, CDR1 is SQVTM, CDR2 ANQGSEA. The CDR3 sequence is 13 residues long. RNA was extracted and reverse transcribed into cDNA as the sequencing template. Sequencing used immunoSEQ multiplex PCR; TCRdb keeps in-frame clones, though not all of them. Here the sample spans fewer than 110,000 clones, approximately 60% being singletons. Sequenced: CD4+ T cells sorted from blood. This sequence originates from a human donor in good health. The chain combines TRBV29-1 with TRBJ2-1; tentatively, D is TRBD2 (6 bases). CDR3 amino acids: CSVVAVTYNEQFF. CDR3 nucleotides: TGCAGCGTTGTAGCGGTTACCTACAATGAGCAGTTCTTC.